These 24 T cell receptor beta chains came from one sample sequenced in a study of blood T cells in healthy people across ages. A second PCR of roughly 7 to 11 cycles used a sample-barcoded 5' primer and a J-beta primer mix. TCRdb itself ran the 5' RACE reads through MiXCR, one entry per CDR3 protein. This sample has hundreds of thousands of distinct CDR3 sequences, with approximately 44% found just once. Source material: blood. The source is a man between 60 and 70 years old in good health.

This clonotype was found a few times. The V and J genes are TRBV15 and TRBJ2-7; D is unclear. CDR3 length: 14 amino acids. The germline CDR1 and CDR2 sequences are LNHNV and YYDKDF (reference sequence). V lost 2 bases and J lost 2, with 10 bases in between. In DNA, the CDR3 is TGTGCCACCAGCAGAAGGGCTGGTACCTACGAGCAGTACTTC. Residues: CATSRRAGTYEQYF.

The sample holds a few counts of this clonotype. V is TRBV7-2 and J is TRBJ2-5, with 7 bases lining up with TRBD2. Germline CDR1 reads SGHTA; CDR2 reads FQGNSA. The CDR3 runs 15 residues. V dropped 4 bases and J dropped 2; count of bases not matched to a gene: 7. The CDR3 loop reads CASSSDGGEQETQYF. The CDR3 nucleotides are TGTGCCAGCAGCTCCGATGGGGGGGAACAAGAGACCCAGTACTTC.

This rearrangement joins TRBV9 to TRBJ2-1; no firm D call. The CDR3 runs 17 residues. Germline V lookup: CDR1 SGDLS, CDR2 YYNGEE. V was cut by 2 bases and J by 0 bases, with 15 bases left in between. This CDR3 is CASSVEIGTISYNEQFF. The CDR3 DNA follows: TGTGCCAGCAGCGTCGAAATCGGCACGATCTCCTACAATGAGCAGTTCTTC.

There are many counts of this clonotype. The chain links TRBV12-3 or TRBV12-4 to TRBJ2-7; D not resolved. The CDR3 spans 13 residues. Trimming removed 2 bases from V and 4 bases from J, with 9 bases in between. CDR3 DNA sequence: TGTGCCAGCAGTTTATACGAACGGTACGAGCAGTACTTC. Translation: CASSLYERYEQYF.

The rearrangement links TRBV6-6 to TRBJ2-3; D is unclear. Germline V gene data show CDR1 as MNHNY and CDR2 as SVGAGI (reference sequence). This CDR3 contains 15 residues. V lost 7 bases to trimming and J lost 2 bases, with 16 bases between them. This chain's CDR3 is CASTQLWGTTDTQYF. Written as DNA, the CDR3 is TGTGCCAGCACCCAGCTGTGGGGAACCACAGATACGCAGTATTTT.

As for this clonotype: This may stem from a read error, because a much larger clone lies one nucleotide away. This chain links TRBV20-1 with TRBJ2-6; 8 bases line up with TRBD1. The CDR3 totals 20 residues. Germline V gene sequence: CDR1 DFQATT, CDR2 SNEGSKA (reference sequence). Written as DNA, the CDR3 is TGCAGTGCTAGAGTTCAGGGATCGGACAGGGTACGGGCTGGGGCCAGCGTCCTGACTTTC. It specifies CSARVQGSDRVRAGASVLTF.

This clonotype occurred a few times. V is TRBV7-2 and J is TRBJ2-1; 13 bases are a match to TRBD2. In germline, CDR1 is SGHTA, CDR2 FQGNSA. The CDR3 length is 15 residues. V was pared by 5 bases and J by 9 bases, with 7 bases of the junction left unmatched. The CDR3 sequence: CASSIRTSGGSEQFF. Here the CDR3 DNA reads TGTGCCAGCAGCATCAGGACTAGCGGGGGAAGTGAGCAGTTCTTC.

This clonotype was seen a few times. The chain links TRBV27 to TRBJ2-5; 10 nucleotides line up with TRBD1. The J call may be mistaken, given a closer DNA end match to TRBJ2-7. The CDR3 runs 15 residues. Germline CDR1 and CDR2: MNHEY and SMNVEV (reference sequence). CDR3: CASSFTGTGAAEQYF. The CDR3 DNA reads TGTGCCAGCAGTTTTACCGGGACAGGGGCGGCCGAGCAGTACTTC.

This clonotype was seen only a few times. This chain joins TRBV5-1 and TRBJ1-2; D unresolved. This CDR3 contains 15 residues. The germline V gene has CDR1 SGHRS and CDR2 YFSETQ. V shed 4 bases and J shed 8 bases, with 21 bases lying between them. CDR3 amino acids: CASSPRPDAPAGYTF. CDR3 nucleotide sequence: TGCGCCAGCAGCCCTCGACCCGATGCCCCAGCCGGCTACACCTTC.

The chain couples TRBV6-6 to TRBJ2-1, with D unclear. The assigned J gene may be wrong: the sequence end matches TRBJ2-7 better. The V gene's germline CDR1 is MNHNY and CDR2 SVGAGI (reference sequence). The CDR3 length is 11 residues. In DNA form, the CDR3 reads TGTGCCAGCCTGGCCTACAATGAGCAGTACTTC. Amino acids: CASLAYNEQYF.

With regard to this clonotype: This may arise from a read error, as a much more abundant clone is one base away. V usage is TRBV4-3 and J usage is TRBJ2-4, with D possibly matching TRBD1 (5 bases). Germline V gives CDR1 LGHNA, CDR2 YSLEER. The length of the CDR3 is 15 residues. The CDR3 region is CASSQTGDAKSIQYF. CDR3 bases: TGCGCCAGCAGCCAAACAGGAGACGCCAAAAGCATTCAGTACTTC.

This clonotype was seen a few times. The V gene is TRBV5-1, the J gene TRBJ1-2, with D possibly matching TRBD1 (6 bases). Trimming shortened V by 1 base and J by 6 bases, and 13 bases separated the two germline ends. Germline V gene sequence: CDR1 SGHRS, CDR2 YFSETQ. The CDR3 spans 14 residues. This CDR3 is CASSLNREGDGYTF. CDR3 sequence (DNA): TGCGCCAGCAGCTTGAACAGGGAGGGGGATGGCTACACCTTC.

There are a few counts of this clonotype. This chain links TRBV20-1 with TRBJ2-5; D gene uncertain. V was trimmed by 3 bases and J by 1 base, leaving 12 bases between them. This CDR3 is 14 amino acids long. Germline V gene data show CDR1 as DFQATT and CDR2 as SNEGSKA (reference sequence). The CDR3 is CSASSTGLQETQYF. CDR3 in DNA: TGCAGTGCTAGCTCAACGGGCCTCCAAGAGACCCAGTACTTC.

Only one count was recorded for this clonotype. The chain recombines TRBV9 with TRBJ2-1; 16 bases are a match to TRBD2. The germline CDR1 and CDR2 sequences are SGDLS and YYNGEE. CDR3 length equals 17 residues. The J segment lost 6 bases and the V segment lost 3 bases, leaving 6 bases of the junction unmatched. CDR3 in DNA: TGTGCCAGCAGCGGAGGGACTAGCGGGGGGGCTTTCAATGAGCAGTTCTTC. Amino acids: CASSGGTSGGAFNEQFF.

The V gene is TRBV27, the J gene TRBJ2-6, with unresolved D. Germline-derived CDR1 and CDR2 are MNHEY and SMNVEV (reference sequence). Trimming removed 8 bases from V and 6 bases from J, with 20 bases in between. This CDR3 contains 16 residues. The CDR3: CASGWAGALKANVLTF. The CDR3 DNA follows: TGTGCCAGCGGCTGGGCCGGTGCACTGAAGGCCAACGTCCTGACTTTC.

This sequence joins TRBV9 and TRBJ2-2; unclear D gene. CDR1 is SGDLS, CDR2 YYNGEE, per germline. CDR3 length equals 13 residues. Trimming left V 0 bases short and J 6 bases short, with 6 bases between. CDR3 bases: TGTGCCAGCAGCGTAGGGCAGGCCGGGGAGCTGTTTTTT. Protein sequence: CASSVGQAGELFF.

This clonotype is a singleton in its sample. J is TRBJ2-7 and V is TRBV28; TRBD2 matches at 9 bases. The CDR3 totals 16 residues. The germline CDR1 and CDR2 sequences are MDHEN and SYDVKM. V was clipped by 2 bases and J by 2 bases; unmatched bases: 7. CDR3 DNA sequence: TGTGCCAGCAGTTTAAAGGTTAGCGGGAGCCCCTACGAGCAGTACTTC. Its protein is CASSLKVSGSPYEQYF.

This clonotype has only a few counts. The chain employs TRBV5-5 and TRBJ2-7; either TRBD1 or TRBD2 may fit D (6 bases each). The J call may be mistaken, given a closer DNA end match to TRBJ2-5. Germline V gene data show CDR1 as SGHKS and CDR2 as YYEKEE (reference sequence). The CDR3 length is 14 residues. The CDR3 region is CASSQIGGQETQYF. As DNA, the CDR3 is TGTGCCAGCAGTCAGATAGGGGGGCAGGAGACCCAGTACTTC.

This clonotype was counted a few times. The gene calls are TRBV7-2 and TRBJ2-3, with D unclear. Trimming stripped 2 bases from V and 4 bases from J, with 7 bases between. Germline CDR1 SGHTA, CDR2 FQGNSA. CDR3 length equals 13 residues. The CDR3 sequence is CASSLSPPDTQYF. The CDR3 region has the DNA TGTGCCAGCAGCTTATCTCCCCCAGATACGCAGTATTTT. Drawing the rest from reference TRBV7-2 and TRBJ2-3, the complete variable domain is GAGVSQSPSNKVTEKGKDVELRCDPISGHTALYWYRQSLGQGLEFLIYFQGNSAPDKSGLPSDRFSAERTGGSVSTLTIQRTQQEDSAVYLCASSLSPPDTQYFGPGTRLTVL.

CDR3 protein: CASSFPGKGPDTQYF. CDR3 bases: TGTGCCAGCAGCTTTCCGGGAAAGGGCCCAGATACGCAGTATTTT. The gene calls are TRBV5-4 and TRBJ2-3; possibly TRBD2 for D (5 bases). The CDR3 loop spans 15 amino acids. The germline gives CDR1 SGHNT, CDR2 YYREEE (reference sequence). Trimming shortened V by 2 bases and J by 4 bases, and 14 bases separated the two germline ends.

Worth noting for this clonotype: This may be a read error, as it is one base from a much larger clone. The chain combines TRBV7-2 with TRBJ1-2; D might be TRBD1 (5 bases). Germline CDR1 is SGHTA and CDR2 is FQGNSA. The CDR3 contains 14 residues. Deletions cut 7 bases from V and 5 bases from J, with 17 bases between. CDR3 nucleotide sequence: TGTGCCAGCAACTCATCCGGGGGGACGTATGGCTACACCTTC. This sequence encodes CASNSSGGTYGYTF.

This chain links TRBV6-6 with TRBJ2-7; D possibly corresponds to TRBD2 (5 bases). The end of the DNA fits TRBJ2-5 better, so the J call may be wrong. The CDR3 totals 13 residues. The germline V gene has CDR1 MNHNY and CDR2 SVGAGI (reference sequence). CDR3 coding DNA: TGTGCCAGCACTCCCGGAGGAAAAGAGACCCAGTACTTC. Translating it yields CASTPGGKETQYF.

The rearrangement joins TRBV5-5 to TRBJ2-5; maybe TRBD1 (6 bases). The germline V gene encodes CDR1 SGHKS and CDR2 YYEKEE (reference sequence). This CDR3 is built from 14 residues. V lost 4 bases and J 1 base, leaving 11 bases between the germline ends. Written as DNA, the CDR3 is TGTGCCAGCAGCACCAGGACAGCCCAAGAGACCCAGTACTTC. Protein sequence: CASSTRTAQETQYF.

This clonotype showed up just a few times. The rearrangement links TRBV7-8 to TRBJ2-3, with 7 bases that match TRBD1. V trimming: 1 base; J trimming: 4 bases; junction bases outside the gene matches: 8. In germline, CDR1 is SGHVS, CDR2 FQNEAQ. The CDR3 spans 16 residues. CDR3 nucleotides: TGTGCCAGCAGCTTAGAATTAGGGGGCGGCGCAGATACGCAGTATTTT. Amino acids: CASSLELGGGADTQYF. Drawing the rest from reference TRBV7-8 and TRBJ2-3, the complete variable domain is GAGVSQSPRYKVAKRGQDVALRCDPISGHVSLFWYQQALGQGPEFLTYFQNEAQLDKSGLPSDRFFAERPEGSVSTLKIQRTQQEDSAVYLCASSLELGGGADTQYFGPGTRLTVL.